This entry lists 18 T cell receptor beta chains sequenced from one sample in a study of T cell changes during pregnancy in multiple sclerosis. The repertoire was sequenced with immunoSEQ multiplex PCR; TCRdb's copy has only in-frame clones and lacks some. Of some 59,000 clones in the sample, less than 95% were seen once. Specimen: peripheral blood, collected in the third trimester of pregnancy. All receptors come from a female donor in good health, enrolled as a control in a pregnancy study.

Here the CDR3 reads CASSFVSGSSYEQYF. CDR3 in DNA: TGTGCCAGCAGCTTTGTCAGCGGGAGTAGCTACGAGCAGTACTTC. The J gene is TRBJ2-7, the V gene TRBV13; 8 nucleotides agree with TRBD2. The CDR3 is made up of 15 amino acids. V shed 3 bases, J shed 3 bases, and the junction held 7 bases outside the gene matches. Germline V gives CDR1 PRHDT, CDR2 FYEKMQ (reference sequence).

This chain joins TRBV2 and TRBJ2-3; D is possibly TRBD2 (6 bases). Germline loops: CDR1 SNHLY, CDR2 FYNNEI. There are 10 residues in the CDR3. V lost 9 bases and J lost 8, with 9 bases in between. The DNA of the CDR3 is TGTGCCAGTGGGGAGGTTACGCAGTATTTT. Its protein is CASGEVTQYF.

The chain recombines TRBV9 with TRBJ2-3; 14 bases align to TRBD2. The CDR3 sequence is 17 residues long. After removal of 4 bases from V and 8 bases from J, the junction contained 12 bases not matched to a gene. Germline CDR1 and CDR2: SGDLS and YYNGEE. The CDR3 nucleotides are TGTGCCAGCAGCCGAGGGACTAGCGGGAGAGTAGTTCCTACGCAGTATTTT. It encodes CASSRGTSGRVVPTQYF. Combining the CDR3 with reference TRBV9 and TRBJ2-3 gives the whole variable domain DSGVTQTPKHLITATGQRVTLRCSPRSGDLSVYWYQQSLDQGLQFLIQYYNGEERAKGNILERFSAQQFPDLHSELNLSSLELGDSALYFCASSRGTSGRVVPTQYFGPGTRLTVL.

The chain employs TRBV19 and TRBJ1-1, with a possible D match to TRBD1 (5 bases). CDR1 is LNHDA, CDR2 SQIVND, per germline (reference sequence). The CDR3 loop spans 15 amino acids. Trimming took off 0 bases at V and 1 base at J, with 9 bases between the two ends. The CDR3 nucleotides read TGTGCCAGTAGTATAGAGGAGGGGAGGAACACTGAAGCTTTCTTT. Protein product: CASSIEEGRNTEAFF.

This chain links TRBV5-4 with TRBJ2-1; TRBD2 agrees at 13 bases. This CDR3 has 16 amino acids. V gave up 2 bases and J gave up 6 bases; unmatched junction bases: 5. Germline loops: CDR1 SGHNT, CDR2 YYREEE (reference sequence). CDR3 in amino acids: CASSLLAGGLSNEQFF. CDR3 nucleotides: TGTGCCAGCAGCTTACTAGCGGGGGGGCTCTCCAATGAGCAGTTCTTC. The full variable domain, completed using reference TRBV5-4 and TRBJ2-1, is ETGVTQSPTHLIKTRGQQVTLRCSSQSGHNTVSWYQQALGQGPQFIFQYYREEENGRGNFPPRFSGLQFPNYSSELNVNALELDDSALYLCASSLLAGGLSNEQFFGPGTRLTVL.

J is TRBJ1-3 and V is TRBV4-3; D ambiguous. The CDR3 covers 15 residues. Germline V lookup: CDR1 LGHNA, CDR2 YSLEER. Trimming left V 1 base short and J 0 bases short, with 7 bases between. In DNA, the CDR3 is TGCGCCAGCAGCCAAGGGCAGTTCTCTGGAAACACCATATATTTT. Translation: CASSQGQFSGNTIYF.

The chain is built from TRBV5-1 and TRBJ2-5; the match to TRBD2 covers 7 bases. This CDR3 has 15 amino acids. Germline CDR1 SGHRS, CDR2 YFSETQ. The V segment lost 7 bases and the J segment 1 base; nucleotides outside the gene matches: 10. The CDR3 bases are TGCGCCAGCCGTAGGGAGGGCGCGAGCCAAGAGACCCAGTACTTC. It yields the protein CASRREGASQETQYF. Full variable domain (missing parts from reference TRBV5-1 and TRBJ2-5): KAGVTQTPRYLIKTRGQQVTLSCSPISGHRSVSWYQQTPGQGLQFLFEYFSETQRNKGNFPGRFSGRQFSNSRSEMNVSTLELGDSALYLCASRREGASQETQYFGPGTRLLVL.

The V and J genes are TRBV18 and TRBJ2-2; 7 bases are a match to TRBD2. Germline assignment: CDR1 KGHSH and CDR2 LQKENI. The CDR3 loop spans 15 amino acids. V dropped 5 bases and J dropped 4; count of bases not matched to a gene: 7. Here the CDR3 DNA reads TGTGCCAGCTCATCCCGACTAGCTATCACCGGGGAGCTGTTTTTT. Its translation: CASSSRLAITGELFF.

CDR3 sequence reads: CASSGGTVIEQYF. The CDR3 DNA follows: TGCGCCAGCAGCGGGGGGACAGTGATCGAGCAGTACTTC. The chain uses TRBV5-1 and TRBJ2-7; the D gene is possibly TRBD1 (7 bases). V lost 4 bases and J lost 6, with 14 bases in between. The CDR3 consists of 13 residues. The germline CDR1 and CDR2 sequences are SGHRS and YFSETQ.

V and J are TRBV5-1 and TRBJ2-1; 12 positions match TRBD2. The V segment lost 1 base and the J segment 1 base; nucleotides outside the gene matches: 6. This CDR3 is 18 amino acids long. Germline V CDR1 and CDR2: SGHRS, YFSETQ. The CDR3: CASSLTRLAGVSYNEQFF. CDR3 bases: TGCGCCAGCAGCTTGACCCGACTAGCGGGAGTTTCCTACAATGAGCAGTTCTTC.

The gene calls are TRBV5-1 and TRBJ1-1; D might be TRBD1 (5 bases). The ends were cut back, 0 bases at V and 3 bases at J, with 18 bases in the middle. Germline CDR1 is SGHRS and CDR2 is YFSETQ. The CDR3 totals 17 residues. The CDR3 sequence: CASSLEGGKAGHTEAFF. The CDR3 DNA follows: TGCGCCAGCAGCTTGGAGGGCGGTAAGGCAGGGCACACTGAAGCTTTCTTT.

This chain uses TRBV6-5 with TRBJ1-1; 7 bases align to TRBD1. Germline V CDR1 and CDR2: MNHEY, SVGAGI. The CDR3 is 12 residues long. The V gene end was trimmed by 6 bases and the J gene end by 11 bases; junction bases not matched to a gene: 9. The CDR3 bases are TGTGCCAGCAGGCCTGAGACAGGGTCCGCTTTCTTT. Protein sequence: CASRPETGSAFF.

The chain is built from TRBV15 and TRBJ2-3, with TRBD2 matching 10 bases. Germline V gives CDR1 LNHNV, CDR2 YYDKDF (reference sequence). Unmatched junction bases numbered 4, after V lost 2 bases and J lost 5 bases. This CDR3 region has 15 residues. CDR3 amino acids: CATSRPSGGLDTQYF. The CDR3 region has the DNA TGTGCCACCAGCAGACCTAGCGGGGGTCTAGATACGCAGTATTTT.

This clone was observed once. The chain is built from TRBV6-1 and TRBJ1-5, with D perhaps matching TRBD1 (6 bases). CDR3 length: 15 amino acids. Germline CDR1 is MNHNS and CDR2 is SASEGT. The V end lost 5 bases, the J end lost 7 bases, and 18 bases lay between the germline ends. The CDR3 coding sequence is TGTGCCAGCAGTAGGACCGGGGGGGGCCAGCAGCCCCAGCATTTT. It translates to CASSRTGGGQQPQHF.

The chain has TRBV7-6 and TRBJ2-1; 10 nucleotides line up with TRBD2. The CDR3 covers 16 residues. V shed 5 bases, J shed 4 bases, and the junction held 8 bases outside the gene matches. Germline assignment: CDR1 SGHVS and CDR2 FNYEAQ. The DNA of the CDR3 is TGTGCCAGCAGCGGACAAGCGGGAGGGCCTTACAATGAGCAGTTCTTC. Translation gives CASSGQAGGPYNEQFF. Drawing the rest from reference TRBV7-6 and TRBJ2-1, the complete variable domain is GAGVSQSPRYKVTKRGQDVALRCDPISGHVSLYWYRQALGQGPEFLTYFNYEAQQDKSGLPNDRFSAERPEGSISTLTIQRTEQRDSAMYRCASSGQAGGPYNEQFFGPGTRLTVL.

This chain joins TRBV6-6 and TRBJ1-4, with TRBD1 matching over 7 bases. The germline V gene encodes CDR1 MNHNY and CDR2 SVGAGI (reference sequence). This CDR3 contains 16 residues. The V and J ends lost 2 bases and 1 base, in that order; junction bases with no gene match: 4. CDR3 loop: CASSYLRQGTNEKLFF. CDR3 nucleotides: TGTGCCAGCAGTTACCTACGACAGGGAACTAATGAAAAACTGTTTTTT.

The genes are TRBV11-2 and TRBJ2-2; no firm D call. Deletions cut 6 bases from V and 0 bases from J, with 11 bases between. The germline CDR1 and CDR2 sequences are SGHAT and FQNNGV. There are 15 residues in the CDR3. This CDR3 is CASRQPTANTGELFF. CDR3 sequence (DNA): TGTGCCAGCAGGCAACCTACCGCGAACACCGGGGAGCTGTTTTTT.

A single count supports this clone. The rearrangement joins TRBV6-1 to TRBJ2-5; 8 bases align to TRBD2. The CDR3 covers 14 residues. CDR1 MNHNS and CDR2 SASEGT come from the germline V gene. Trimming took 10 bases from V and 5 from J; bases not matched to a gene: 12. The CDR3 nucleotides read TGTGCCACCGCCGGGACTAGATTCTTTGAGACCCAGTACTTC. Its translation: CATAGTRFFETQYF.